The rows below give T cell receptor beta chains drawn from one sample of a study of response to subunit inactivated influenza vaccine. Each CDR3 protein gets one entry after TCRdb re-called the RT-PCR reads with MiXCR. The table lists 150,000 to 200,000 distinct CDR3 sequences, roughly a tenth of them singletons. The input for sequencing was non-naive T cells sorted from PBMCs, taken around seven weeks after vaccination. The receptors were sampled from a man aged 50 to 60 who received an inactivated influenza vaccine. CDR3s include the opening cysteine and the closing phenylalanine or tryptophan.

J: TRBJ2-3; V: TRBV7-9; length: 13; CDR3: CASSKDSRDTQYF
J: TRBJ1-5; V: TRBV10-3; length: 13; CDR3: CAISGEMSQPQHF
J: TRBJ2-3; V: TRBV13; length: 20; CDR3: CASTKGGLAGFQSSTDTQYF
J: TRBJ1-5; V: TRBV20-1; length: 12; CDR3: CSATWERQPQHF
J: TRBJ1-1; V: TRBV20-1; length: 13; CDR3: CSANTGGWAEAFF
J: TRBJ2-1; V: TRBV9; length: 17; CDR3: CASSVGPTGTGRHEQFF
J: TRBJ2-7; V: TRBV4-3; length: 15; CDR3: CASSRALDRAYEQYF
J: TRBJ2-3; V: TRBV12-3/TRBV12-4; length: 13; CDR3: CASSSRGTDTQYF
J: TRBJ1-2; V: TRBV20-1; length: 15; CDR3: CSASHSGTGSYGYTF
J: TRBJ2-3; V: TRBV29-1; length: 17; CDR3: CSVEGASKRGGTDTQYF
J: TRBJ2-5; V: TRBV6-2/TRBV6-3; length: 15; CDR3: CASSFGLAGSETQYF
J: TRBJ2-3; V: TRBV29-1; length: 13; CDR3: CSVGDRSTDTQYF
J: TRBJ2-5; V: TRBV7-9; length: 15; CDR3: CASSLGLGRRETQYF
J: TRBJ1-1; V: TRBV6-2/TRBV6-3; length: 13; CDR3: CASSPQGDTEAFF
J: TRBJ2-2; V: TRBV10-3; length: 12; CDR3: CAISYRPGELFF
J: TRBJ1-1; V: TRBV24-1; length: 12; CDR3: CATQSEGGEAFF
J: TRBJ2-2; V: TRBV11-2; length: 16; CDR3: CASSLVSGTGRGELFF
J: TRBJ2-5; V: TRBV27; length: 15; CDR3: CASSSAVGGMRTQYF
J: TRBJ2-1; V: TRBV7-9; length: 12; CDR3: CASSLGFNEQFF
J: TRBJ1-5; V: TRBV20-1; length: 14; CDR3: CSAKGSYSNQPQHF
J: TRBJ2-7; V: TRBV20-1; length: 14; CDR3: CSASEGTGQYEQYF
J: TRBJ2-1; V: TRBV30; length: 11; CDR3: CAWSSSGPVIF
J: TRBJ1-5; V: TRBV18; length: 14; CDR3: CASSAGFGNQPQHF
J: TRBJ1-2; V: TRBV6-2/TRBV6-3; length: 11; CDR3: CASSYGYGYTF
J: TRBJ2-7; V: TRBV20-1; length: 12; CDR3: CSARPGAHEQYF
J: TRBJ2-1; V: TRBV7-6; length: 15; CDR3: CASSQTSGRSDEQFF
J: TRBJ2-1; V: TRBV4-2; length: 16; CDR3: CASSQDLIRAYNEQFF
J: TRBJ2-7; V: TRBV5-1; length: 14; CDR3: CASSLDRGHYEQYF
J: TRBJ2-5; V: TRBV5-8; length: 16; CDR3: CASSKDLGTVQETQYF
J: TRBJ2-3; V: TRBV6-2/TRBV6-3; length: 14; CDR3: CASTALRTHDTQYF
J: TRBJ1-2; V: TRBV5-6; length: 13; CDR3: CASSLGQGKGYTF
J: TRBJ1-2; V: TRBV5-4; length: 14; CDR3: CASSFQGRDYGYTF
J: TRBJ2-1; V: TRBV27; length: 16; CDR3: CASSLFTRYGTNEQFF
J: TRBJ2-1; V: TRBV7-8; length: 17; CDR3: CASSPGAGGGIYNEQFF
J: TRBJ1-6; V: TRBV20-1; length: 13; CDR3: CSLPRGDYSPLHF
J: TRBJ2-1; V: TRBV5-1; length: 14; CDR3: CASRGTGGHNEQFF
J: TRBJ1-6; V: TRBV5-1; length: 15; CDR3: CASSLDGDGYSPLHF
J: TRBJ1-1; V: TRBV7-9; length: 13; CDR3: CASSLTRWAEAFF
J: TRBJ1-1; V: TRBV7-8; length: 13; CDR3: CASSAGHNTEAFF
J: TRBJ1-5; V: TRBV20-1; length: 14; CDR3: CSARERGAYQPQHF
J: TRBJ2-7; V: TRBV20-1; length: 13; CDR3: CSARANSLYEQYF
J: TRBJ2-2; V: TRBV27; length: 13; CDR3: CATRDTNTGELFF
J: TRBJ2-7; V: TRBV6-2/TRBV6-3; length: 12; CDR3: CASSYVWYEQYF
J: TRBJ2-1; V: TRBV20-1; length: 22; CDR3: CSALRPQGTGKPVEYGHNEQFF
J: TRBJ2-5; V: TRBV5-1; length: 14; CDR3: CASRPTGGQETQYF
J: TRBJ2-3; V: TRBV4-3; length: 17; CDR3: CASSRGTSGGATDTQYF
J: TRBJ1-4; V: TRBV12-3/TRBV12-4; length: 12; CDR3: CASSPRFEKLFF
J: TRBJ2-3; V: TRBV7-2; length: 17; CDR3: CASSLDAAGGGTDTQYF
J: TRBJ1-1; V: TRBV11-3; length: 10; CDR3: CARGSLEAFF
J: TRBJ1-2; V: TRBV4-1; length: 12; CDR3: CASSRAGAGYTF